The 12 T cell receptor beta chains given below trace back to one sample, sequenced in a study of CD8 T cells in Susac syndrome. With random hexamers, reverse transcription was performed on roughly 0.45 to 1 ug of RNA. A single record per CDR3 protein comes from TCRdb applying MiXCR to the immunoSEQ multiplex PCR reads. The repertoire includes about 94,000 distinct CDR3 sequences, just under 95% of them detected once, and about 0.29% sits in the top ten. Sequencing was performed on CD4+ T cells from PBMCs. The source of these receptors is a human donor with Susac syndrome.

The rearrangement links TRBV16 to TRBJ1-2; possibly TRBD1 for D (5 bases). The CDR3 runs to 12 residues. The ends were cut back, 5 bases at V and 7 bases at J, with 11 bases in the middle. Germline CDR1 KGHSY, CDR2 FQNENV. CDR3 sequence: CASSVSGGGYTF. CDR3 in DNA: TGTGCCAGCAGCGTTTCCGGGGGTGGCTACACCTTC.

This clonotype showed up just once. This chain links TRBV30 with TRBJ2-7, with D possibly TRBD1 on 5 matching bases. The CDR3 covers 13 residues. Per the germline V gene, CDR1 is GTSNPN and CDR2 is SVGIG (reference sequence). The germline V and J ends were trimmed by 3 bases and 6 bases, with 15 bases remaining between them. The DNA for the CDR3 is TGTGCCTGGAGCGCTGACAGAAATCCCGAGCAGTACTTC. Its translation is CAWSADRNPEQYF.

The genes are TRBV20-1 and TRBJ2-7; D might be TRBD2 (7 bases). The germline V and J ends were trimmed by 1 base and 2 bases, with 15 bases remaining between them. In germline, CDR1 is DFQATT, CDR2 SNEGSKA (reference sequence). CDR3 size: 15 residues. The CDR3 loop is CSARGFAGGPYEQYF. CDR3 DNA: TGCAGTGCTAGAGGGTTTGCCGGGGGGCCCTACGAGCAGTACTTC.

The chain links TRBV12-3 or TRBV12-4 to TRBJ2-6; D possibly corresponds to TRBD1 (6 bases). Between the trimmed V and J ends, which lost 5 bases and 2 bases, there was a span of 10 bases. The CDR3 length is 15 residues. CDR3 sequence: CASSVQGPGANVLTF. In nucleotides, the CDR3 is TGTGCCAGCAGTGTACAGGGACCTGGGGCCAACGTCCTGACTTTC.

This rearrangement joins TRBV7-2 to TRBJ2-3; D ambiguous. V was clipped by 5 bases and J by 0 bases, with 9 bases between them. This CDR3 is built from 14 residues. In germline, CDR1 is SGHTA, CDR2 FQGNSA. The CDR3, as DNA: TGTGCCAGCAGCGCCTCGCATAGCACAGATACGCAGTATTTT. This gives the protein CASSASHSTDTQYF.

The chain has TRBV30 and TRBJ2-3; D tentatively fits TRBD1 or TRBD2 (5 bases each). Germline CDR1 is GTSNPN and CDR2 is SVGIG (reference sequence). Trimming stripped 5 bases from V and 7 bases from J, with 10 bases between. The CDR3 consists of 11 residues. Written as DNA, the CDR3 is TGTGCCTGGGAGGGGCTTAATACGCAGTATTTT. This gives the protein CAWEGLNTQYF.

This clonotype occurred a few times. The chain couples TRBV27 to TRBJ2-7; 8 nucleotides align to TRBD2. The CDR3 has 14 amino acids. V lost 6 bases, J lost 3 bases, and 7 bases stayed unmatched. Per the germline V gene, CDR1 is MNHEY and CDR2 is SMNVEV (reference sequence). The CDR3 sequence: CASRRTSFGYEQYF. The CDR3 bases are TGTGCCAGCAGACGGACTAGCTTTGGCTACGAGCAGTACTTC.

V usage is TRBV5-6 and J usage is TRBJ2-3; TRBD2 agrees at 7 bases. The CDR3 totals 14 residues. After removal of 4 bases from V and 2 bases from J, the junction contained 4 bases not matched to a gene. Germline loops: CDR1 SGHDT, CDR2 YYEEEE. The CDR3, as DNA: TGTGCCAGCAGCCCGGGGGGACCCACAGATACGCAGTATTTT. Translated, it gives CASSPGGPTDTQYF.

The chain employs TRBV30 and TRBJ1-3; 11 nucleotides line up with TRBD1. J gave up 3 bases and V 3 bases, and 4 bases lay outside the gene matches. Germline CDR1 is GTSNPN and CDR2 is SVGIG (reference sequence). The CDR3 length is 15 residues. In DNA form, the CDR3 reads TGTGCCTGGAGCGGACAGGGGGCGTTTGGAAACACCATATATTTT. It is translated as CAWSGQGAFGNTIYF.

This chain connects TRBV20-1 to TRBJ2-1; D is unresolved. The CDR3 extends over 13 amino acids. Per the germline V gene, CDR1 is DFQATT and CDR2 is SNEGSKA (reference sequence). V was shortened by 1 base and J by 3 bases, with 7 bases between the two germline ends. CDR3 DNA: TGCAGTGCTAGAGTGCCGTTCTACAATGAGCAGTTCTTC. Translated, it gives CSARVPFYNEQFF.

The V call is TRBV27, the J call TRBJ1-6, with D unresolved. Germline V gives CDR1 MNHEY, CDR2 SMNVEV (reference sequence). V lost 6 bases and J 8 bases, leaving 14 bases between the germline ends. The CDR3 loop spans 14 amino acids. In nucleotides, the CDR3 is TGTGCCAGCAGCCCGACGGAGGACCATTCACCCCTCCACTTT. Amino acids: CASSPTEDHSPLHF.

CDR3 in amino acids: CASRRGAEAFF. The CDR3 DNA reads as TGTGCCAGCAGGAGAGGCGCTGAAGCTTTCTTT. J is TRBJ1-1 and V is TRBV6-5; D is unresolved. The germline V and J ends were trimmed by 6 bases and 6 bases, with 8 bases remaining between them. CDR3 size: 11 residues. The germline V gene has CDR1 MNHEY and CDR2 SVGAGI.